These T cell receptor beta chains were read from a single sample in a study of T-cell memory formation after mild COVID-19. TCRdb re-analysed the 5' RACE reads in MiXCR, keeping a single row per CDR3 protein. The repertoire includes 200,000 to 300,000 distinct CDR3 sequences, 15% to 19% of them detected once, and 2% to 2.5% sits in the top ten. The sample was PBMCs or a T cell subset sorted from them (not recorded which). The receptors shown here come from an adult woman who had mild COVID-19 (a few samples of this study predate the infection). Cell type and time point are not known. Each CDR3 is given with its conserved first and last residue. A D gene is named only where the DNA matches it firmly. The size field is filled for only some rows; it gives once, few, many or a size class.

>TRBV12-3/TRBV12-4|many|.|TRBJ1-5
TGTGCCAGCAGCCCCCGCATGTATGTTAGCAATCAGCCCCAGCATTTT
CASSPRMYVSNQPQHF
>TRBV4-3|.|.|TRBJ1-1
TGCGCCAGCAGCCAAGATATCGGGACTGAAGCTTTCTTT
CASSQDIGTEAFF
>TRBV5-1|.|TRBD2|TRBJ2-2
TGCGCCAGCAGCTTGCCCCCCTTAGCGGGACGGACCGGGGAGCTGTTTTTT
CASSLPPLAGRTGELFF
>TRBV29-1|few|.|TRBJ1-1
TGCAGCGTTAGCCGGACAGCGGGATCTCCTGAAGCTTTCTTT
CSVSRTAGSPEAFF
>TRBV30|.|.|TRBJ1-5
TGTGCCTGGTCCAGGGGACCCACCATCAATCAGCCCCAGCATTTT
CAWSRGPTINQPQHF
>TRBV5-1|few|TRBD1|TRBJ1-1
TGCGCCAGCAGCTCGGGACAGACCCACGCTGAAGCTTTCTTT
CASSSGQTHAEAFF
>TRBV29-1|.|TRBD2|TRBJ2-1
TGCAGCGTTGTCCCTAGCGGGAGAGGCAATGAGCAGTTCTTC
CSVVPSGRGNEQFF
>TRBV7-6|few|.|TRBJ2-5
TGTGCCAGCAGCAGTAGCAGAATAGAGACCCAGTACTTC
CASSSSRIETQYF
>TRBV6-2/TRBV6-3|few|TRBD2|TRBJ2-3
TGTGCCAGCACCCAACTTAGCGGGAGAACAGATACGCAGTATTTT
CASTQLSGRTDTQYF
>TRBV10-3|.|.|TRBJ1-1
TGTGCCATCAGTGAGCAGTCGAACACTGAAGCTTTCTTT
CAISEQSNTEAFF
>TRBV20-1|.|TRBD2|TRBJ2-1
TGCAGTGCTAGAGATGGGGTAGCGGGGTTTAATGAGCAGTTCTTC
CSARDGVAGFNEQFF
>TRBV6-5|few|.|TRBJ1-6
TGTGCCAGCAGGAGCCGTAGTAATTCACCCCTCCACTTT
CASRSRSNSPLHF
>TRBV3-1|.|TRBD2|TRBJ2-1
TGTGCCAGCAGCCAGTCGGGACTAGCGGGGACGTCGGCTGTCGATGAGCAGTTCTTC
CASSQSGLAGTSAVDEQFF
>TRBV12-5|few|TRBD1|TRBJ2-2
TGTGCTAGTGCCAGGGGGCCCGGGGAGCTGTTTTTT
CASARGPGELFF
>TRBV29-1|.|TRBD1|TRBJ1-3
TGCAGCGTTGGCACTGGGACAGGGGGTTCGGGAAACACCATATATTTT
CSVGTGTGGSGNTIYF
>TRBV6-5|many|TRBD2|TRBJ2-2
TGTGCCAGCAGTTATGGCCCGGGAGGGCCGGGGACCGGGGAGCTGTTTTTT
CASSYGPGGPGTGELFF
>TRBV25-1|.|.|TRBJ2-2
TGTGCCAGCAGCAGGGGTTCCGGGGAGCTGTTTTTT
CASSRGSGELFF
>TRBV19|few|TRBD1|TRBJ2-7
TGTGCCAGTAGTATGGGGACAGGGGCGGTCTCCTACGAGCAGTACTTC
CASSMGTGAVSYEQYF
>TRBV4-1|many|TRBD1|TRBJ2-5
TGCGCCAGCAGCCAGCGGACAGGGCGAGAGACCCAGTACTTC
CASSQRTGRETQYF
>TRBV5-1|.|.|TRBJ2-3
TGCGCCAGCAGCTTGAGGGACAAAGCCACAGATACGCAGTATTTT
CASSLRDKATDTQYF
>TRBV7-3|.|.|TRBJ2-3
TGTGCCAGCAGCCTCACCCCCCTGACTAGCACAGATACGCAGTATTTT
CASSLTPLTSTDTQYF
>TRBV11-2|many|.|TRBJ1-1
TGTGCCAGCAGCCGGCGGTCGAACACTGAAGCTTTCTTT
CASSRRSNTEAFF